The text below deals with one TCR beta chain. The antigen is unknown. The data belong to a study of cytomegalovirus exposure and HLA in healthy donors. The study, taken as a whole, reports: Reports indicated that the classifier achieved high specificity and sensitivity in diagnosing cytomegalovirus status.

Vbeta (60) and Jbeta (13) primers were used in the PCR. Some clones are missing from TCRdb's copy, which holds only in-frame ones; the method was immunoSEQ multiplex PCR. The profile shows about 150,000 clones, nearly 80% of them singletons. Sequencing was performed on PBMCs. The sequence was obtained from a young man in good health and CMV-seropositive.

CDR3 in amino acids: CASSKRDSEQYF. CDR3 bases: TGTGCCAGCAGCAAGCGAGATTCCGAGCAGTACTTC. The chain joins TRBV14 to TRBJ2-7, with unresolved D. Germline CDR1 reads SGHDN; CDR2 reads FVKESK. CDR3 length: 12 residues. V gave up 5 bases and J gave up 6 bases, with 11 bases separating them.